The source of this TCR beta chain is a study of T cell repertoires in cytomegalovirus infection. General study points: Across the ex vivo response, the dominant clonotypes were HLA-C-restricted CMV-specific TCR beta clonotypes. Carriage of CMV together with the relevant HLA was identifiable through cumulative public TCR beta family frequency.

MiXCR, run by TCRdb on the reads, gives a single entry per CDR3 protein. This sample has hundreds of thousands of distinct CDR3 sequences; 20% to 25% occur once, and the top ten carry 6.5% to 10%. This clonotype was seen many times. Its antigen is undetermined. Input material: CD8+ T cells from PBMCs. The clonotype originates from a human donor in good health (CMV status not recorded). Some clones in this sample may be carry-over from other donors' samples.

In DNA form, the CDR3 reads TGTGCCAGCAGCTGGAGCGGGGGGGCGGCAGATACGCAGTATTTT. It encodes CASSWSGGAADTQYF. The V call is TRBV7-2, the J call TRBJ2-3; 10 nucleotides line up with TRBD2. The germline V gene has CDR1 SGHTA and CDR2 FQGNSA. The V segment lost 4 bases and the J segment 4 bases; nucleotides outside the gene matches: 5. This CDR3 comprises 15 residues.